This TCR beta chain was identified during a study of blood T cells in healthy people across ages. Study-wide results and limits: Considered underestimates were the diversity estimates obtained from one million T cells.

Together with a sample-barcoded 5' primer, a J-beta primer mix was included in a second PCR lasting 7 to 11 cycles. Unique molecular identifiers of 12 random nucleotides labeled each cDNA. From the 5' RACE reads, TCRdb called clonotypes with MiXCR, one entry per CDR3 protein. The sample holds 800,000 to 1,000,000 distinct CDR3 sequences, around 49% seen once. The individuals who served as donors were healthy Caucasians living in Russia, aged roughly 6 to 100. This clonotype has ten or more counts. The antigen remains unidentified. The sample comprised blood. The clonotype was recovered from a man in his thirties or forties in good health.

This CDR3 reads CASSLERTLDTQYF. CDR3 bases: TGTGCCAGCAGCTTAGAGCGGACGTTAGATACGCAGTATTTT. This sequence joins TRBV11-2 and TRBJ2-3, with D unresolved. The V end lost 0 bases, the J end lost 5 bases, and 9 bases lay between the germline ends. CDR3 length: 14 residues. Germline-derived CDR1 and CDR2 are SGHAT and FQNNGV.